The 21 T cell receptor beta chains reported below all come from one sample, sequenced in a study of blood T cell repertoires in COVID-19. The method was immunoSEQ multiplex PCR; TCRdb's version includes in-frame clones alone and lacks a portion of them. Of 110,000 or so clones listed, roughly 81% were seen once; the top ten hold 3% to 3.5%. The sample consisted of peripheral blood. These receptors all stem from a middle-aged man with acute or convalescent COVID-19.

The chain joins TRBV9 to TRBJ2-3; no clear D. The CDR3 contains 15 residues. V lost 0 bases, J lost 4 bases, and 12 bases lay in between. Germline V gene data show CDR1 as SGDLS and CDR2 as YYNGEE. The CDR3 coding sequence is TGTGCCAGCAGCGTAGTAGGTAGCACGGCAGATACGCAGTATTTT. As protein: CASSVVGSTADTQYF. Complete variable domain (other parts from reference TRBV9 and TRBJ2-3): DSGVTQTPKHLITATGQRVTLRCSPRSGDLSVYWYQQSLDQGLQFLIQYYNGEERAKGNILERFSAQQFPDLHSELNLSSLELGDSALYFCASSVVGSTADTQYFGPGTRLTVL.

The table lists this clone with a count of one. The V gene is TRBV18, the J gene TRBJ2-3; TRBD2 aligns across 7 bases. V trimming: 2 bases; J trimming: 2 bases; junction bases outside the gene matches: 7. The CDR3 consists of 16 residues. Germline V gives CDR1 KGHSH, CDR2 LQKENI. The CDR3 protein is CASSPVFGGNTDTQYF. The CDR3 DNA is TGTGCCAGCTCACCAGTTTTCGGGGGGAACACAGATACGCAGTATTTT.

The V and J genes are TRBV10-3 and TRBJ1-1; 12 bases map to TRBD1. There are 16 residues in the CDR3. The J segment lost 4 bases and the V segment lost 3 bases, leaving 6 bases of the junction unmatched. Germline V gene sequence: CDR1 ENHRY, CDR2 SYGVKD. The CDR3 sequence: CAISDRDRGLGTEAFF. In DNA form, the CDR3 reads TGTGCCATCAGTGACCGGGACAGGGGGCTTGGCACTGAAGCTTTCTTT.

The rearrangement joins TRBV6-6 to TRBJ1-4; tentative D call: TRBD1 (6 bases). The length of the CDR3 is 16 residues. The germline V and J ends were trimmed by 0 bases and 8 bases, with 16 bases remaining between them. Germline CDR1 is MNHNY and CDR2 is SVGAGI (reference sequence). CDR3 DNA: TGTGCCAGCAGTTACTCGAGGACAGCCCCGGACGAAAAACTGTTTTTT. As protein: CASSYSRTAPDEKLFF.

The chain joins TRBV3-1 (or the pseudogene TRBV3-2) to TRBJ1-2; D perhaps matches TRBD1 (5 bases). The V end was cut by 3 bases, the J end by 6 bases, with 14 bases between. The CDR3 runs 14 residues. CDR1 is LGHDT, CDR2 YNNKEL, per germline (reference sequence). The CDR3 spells CASSQGHLLHGYTF. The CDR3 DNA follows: TGTGCCAGCAGCCAGGGGCACCTCCTTCATGGCTACACCTTC.

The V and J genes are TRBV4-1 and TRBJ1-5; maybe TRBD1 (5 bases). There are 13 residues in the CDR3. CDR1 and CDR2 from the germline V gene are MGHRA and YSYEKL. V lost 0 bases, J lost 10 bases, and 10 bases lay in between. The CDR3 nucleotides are TGCGCCAGCAGCCAAGAGGGGGGTAGACCCCAGCATTTT. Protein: CASSQEGGRPQHF.

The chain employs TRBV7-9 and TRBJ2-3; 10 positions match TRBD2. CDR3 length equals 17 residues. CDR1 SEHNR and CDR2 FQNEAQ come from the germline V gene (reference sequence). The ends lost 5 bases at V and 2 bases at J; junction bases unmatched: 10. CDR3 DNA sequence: TGTGCCAGCAGCCGTATCACTAGCGGGGTCCACACAGATACGCAGTATTTT. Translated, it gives CASSRITSGVHTDTQYF.

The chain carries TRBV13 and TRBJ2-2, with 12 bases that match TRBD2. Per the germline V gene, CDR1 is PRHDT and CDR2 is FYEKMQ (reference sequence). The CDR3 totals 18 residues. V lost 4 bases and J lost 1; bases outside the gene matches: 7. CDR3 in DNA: TGTGCCAGCAGCTCTTCCACTAGCGGGGGGAGGAACACCGGGGAGCTGTTTTTT. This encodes CASSSSTSGGRNTGELFF. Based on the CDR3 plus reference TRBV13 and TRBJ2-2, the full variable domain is AAGVIQSPRHLIKEKRETATLKCYPIPRHDTVYWYQQGPGQDPQFLISFYEKMQSDKGSIPDRFSAQQFSDYHSELNMSSLELGDSALYFCASSSSTSGGRNTGELFFGEGSRLTVL.

CDR3 coding DNA: TGTGCCATCAGGAGGACTAGCGGGGAGGAAACGAACACCGGGGAGCTGTTTTTT. Amino acid sequence: CAIRRTSGEETNTGELFF. This chain links TRBV10-3 with TRBJ2-2; 12 positions agree with TRBD2. Per the germline V gene, CDR1 is ENHRY and CDR2 is SYGVKD. The CDR3 covers 18 residues. Germline trimming cut 6 bases from V and 0 bases from J; bases unmatched to any gene: 8.

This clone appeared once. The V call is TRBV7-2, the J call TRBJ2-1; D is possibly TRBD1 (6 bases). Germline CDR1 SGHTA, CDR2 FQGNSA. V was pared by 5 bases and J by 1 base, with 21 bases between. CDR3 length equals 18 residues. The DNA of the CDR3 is TGTGCCAGCAGCGGTGCGGGTAGGACAGATCTATCCTACAATGAGCAGTTCTTC. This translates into CASSGAGRTDLSYNEQFF.

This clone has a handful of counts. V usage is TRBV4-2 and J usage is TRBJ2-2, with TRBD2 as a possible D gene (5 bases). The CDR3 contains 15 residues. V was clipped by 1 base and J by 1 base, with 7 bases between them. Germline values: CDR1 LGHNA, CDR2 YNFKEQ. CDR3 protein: CASSQAGENTGELFF. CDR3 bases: TGTGCCAGCAGCCAAGCCGGGGAGAACACCGGGGAGCTGTTTTTT.

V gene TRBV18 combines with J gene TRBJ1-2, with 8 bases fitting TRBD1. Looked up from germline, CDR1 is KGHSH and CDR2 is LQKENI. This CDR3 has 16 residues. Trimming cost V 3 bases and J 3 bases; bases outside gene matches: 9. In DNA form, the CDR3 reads TGTGCCAGCTCACCCACACCTCAGGGGGCAGACTATGGCTACACCTTC. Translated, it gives CASSPTPQGADYGYTF.

This chain's CDR3 is CASSSRDSLWGNQPQHF. CDR3 bases: TGTGCCAGCAGTAGCCGGGACAGCTTATGGGGCAATCAGCCCCAGCATTTT. This sequence joins TRBV6-2 or TRBV6-3 and TRBJ1-5, with 7 positions matching TRBD1. Germline values: CDR1 MNHEY, CDR2 SVGEGT. V gave up 5 bases and J gave up 2 bases; unmatched junction bases: 12. The CDR3 is made up of 17 amino acids.

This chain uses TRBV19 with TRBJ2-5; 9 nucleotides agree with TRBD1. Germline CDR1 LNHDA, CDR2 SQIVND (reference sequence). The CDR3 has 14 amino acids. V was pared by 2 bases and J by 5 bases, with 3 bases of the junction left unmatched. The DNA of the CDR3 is TGTGCCAGTAGTATAACAGGGGGCATTGAGACCCAGTACTTC. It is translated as CASSITGGIETQYF. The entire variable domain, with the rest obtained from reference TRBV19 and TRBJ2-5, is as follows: DGGITQSPKYLFRKEGQNVTLSCEQNLNHDAMYWYRQDPGQGLRLIYYSQIVNDFQKGDIAEGYSVSREKKESFPLTVTSAQKNPTAFYLCASSITGGIETQYFGPGTRLLVL.

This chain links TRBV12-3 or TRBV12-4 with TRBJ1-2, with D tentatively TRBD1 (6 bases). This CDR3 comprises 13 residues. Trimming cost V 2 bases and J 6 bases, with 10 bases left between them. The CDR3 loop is CASSLTGKNGYTF. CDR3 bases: TGTGCCAGCAGTTTAACAGGGAAGAATGGCTACACCTTC.

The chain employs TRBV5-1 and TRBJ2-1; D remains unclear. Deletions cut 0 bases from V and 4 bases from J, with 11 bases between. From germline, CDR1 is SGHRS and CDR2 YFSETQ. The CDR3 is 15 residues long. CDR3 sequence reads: CASSLDSGTYNEQFF. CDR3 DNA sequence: TGCGCCAGCAGCTTGGATTCAGGAACTTACAATGAGCAGTTCTTC. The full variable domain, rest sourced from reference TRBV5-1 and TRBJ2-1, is KAGVTQTPRYLIKTRGQQVTLSCSPISGHRSVSWYQQTPGQGLQFLFEYFSETQRNKGNFPGRFSGRQFSNSRSEMNVSTLELGDSALYLCASSLDSGTYNEQFFGPGTRLTVL.

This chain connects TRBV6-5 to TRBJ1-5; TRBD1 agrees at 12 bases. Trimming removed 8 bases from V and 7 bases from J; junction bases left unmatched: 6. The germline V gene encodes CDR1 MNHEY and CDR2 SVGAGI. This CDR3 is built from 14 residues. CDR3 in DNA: TGTGCCAGCCGGGACAGGGGGCTTGGGCAGCCCCAGCATTTT. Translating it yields CASRDRGLGQPQHF.

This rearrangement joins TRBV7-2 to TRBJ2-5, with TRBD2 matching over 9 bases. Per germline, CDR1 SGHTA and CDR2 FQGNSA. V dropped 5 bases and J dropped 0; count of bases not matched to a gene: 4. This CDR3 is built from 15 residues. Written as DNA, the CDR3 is TGTGCCAGCAGCCCGCAGCGGGGGGACCAAGAGACCCAGTACTTC. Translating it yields CASSPQRGDQETQYF. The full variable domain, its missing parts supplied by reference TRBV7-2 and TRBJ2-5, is GAGVSQSPSNKVTEKGKDVELRCDPISGHTALYWYRQSLGQGLEFLIYFQGNSAPDKSGLPSDRFSAERTGGSVSTLTIQRTQQEDSAVYLCASSPQRGDQETQYFGPGTRLLVL.

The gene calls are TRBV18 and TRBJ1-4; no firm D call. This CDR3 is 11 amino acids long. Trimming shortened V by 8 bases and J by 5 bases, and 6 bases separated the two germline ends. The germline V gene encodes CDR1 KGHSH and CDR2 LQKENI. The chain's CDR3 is CASQLNEKLFF. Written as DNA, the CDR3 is TGTGCCAGCCAGTTGAATGAAAAACTGTTTTTT.

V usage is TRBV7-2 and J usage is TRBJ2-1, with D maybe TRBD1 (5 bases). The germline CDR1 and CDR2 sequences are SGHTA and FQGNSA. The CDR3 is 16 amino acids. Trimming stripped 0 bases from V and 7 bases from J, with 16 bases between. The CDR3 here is CASSLAAYTGRNEQFF. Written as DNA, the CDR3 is TGTGCCAGCAGCTTAGCGGCTTATACAGGTAGAAATGAGCAGTTCTTC.

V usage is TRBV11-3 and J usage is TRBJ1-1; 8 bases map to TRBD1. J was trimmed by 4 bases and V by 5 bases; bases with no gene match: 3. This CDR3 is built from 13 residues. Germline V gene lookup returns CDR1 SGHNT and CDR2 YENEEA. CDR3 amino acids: CASSRQGSTEAFF. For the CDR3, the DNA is TGTGCCAGCAGCCGACAGGGGAGCACTGAAGCTTTCTTT.